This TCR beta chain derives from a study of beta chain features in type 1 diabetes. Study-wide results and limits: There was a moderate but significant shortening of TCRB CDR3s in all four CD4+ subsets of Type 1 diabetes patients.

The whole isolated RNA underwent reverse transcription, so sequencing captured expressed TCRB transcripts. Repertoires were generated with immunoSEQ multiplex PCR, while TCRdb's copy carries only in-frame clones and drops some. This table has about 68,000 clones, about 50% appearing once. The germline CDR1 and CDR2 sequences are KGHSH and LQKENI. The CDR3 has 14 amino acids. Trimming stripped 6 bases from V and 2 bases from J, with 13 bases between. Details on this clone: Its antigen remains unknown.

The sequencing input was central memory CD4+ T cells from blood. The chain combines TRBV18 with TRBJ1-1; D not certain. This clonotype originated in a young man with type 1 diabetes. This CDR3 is CASSKEGINTEAFF. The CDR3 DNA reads TGTGCCAGCTCTAAAGAGGGTATAAACACTGAAGCTTTCTTT.